What follows are 28 T cell receptor beta chains derived from one specimen sequenced in a study of PD-L1 blockade in urothelial cancer. Produced via immunoSEQ multiplex PCR; TCRdb's table is partial and in-frame only. The sample has tens of thousands of clones, under 95% seen once; the top ten hold about 10%. This sample's time point: peripheral blood 6 weeks after treatment start. This material consisted of PBMCs, taken around atezolizumab (anti-PD-L1) treatment. These receptors came from a woman aged 60-75 years with urothelial cancer.

The chain couples TRBV2 to TRBJ1-1; 9 positions match TRBD1. The germline V gene encodes CDR1 SNHLY and CDR2 FYNNEI. The CDR3 consists of 16 residues. The V and J ends lost 5 bases and 1 base, in that order; junction bases with no gene match: 8. CDR3 sequence reads: CASSRGQGGTNTEAFF. The CDR3, as DNA: TGTGCCAGCAGTCGGGGACAGGGCGGCACGAACACTGAAGCTTTCTTT. The full variable domain, rest sourced from reference TRBV2 and TRBJ1-1, is EPEVTQTPSHQVTQMGQEVILRCVPISNHLYFYWYRQILGQKVEFLVSFYNNEISEKSEIFDDQFSVERPDGSNFTLKIRSTKLEDSAMYFCASSRGQGGTNTEAFFGQGTRLTVV.

The rearrangement joins TRBV4-3 to TRBJ2-7; TRBD2 aligns across 8 bases. This CDR3 region has 17 residues. V lost 0 bases, J lost 2 bases, and 9 bases stayed unmatched. In germline, CDR1 is LGHNA, CDR2 YSLEER. The CDR3 sequence: CASSQDPRSGSPYEQYF. The CDR3 nucleotides are TGCGCCAGCAGCCAAGACCCGAGAAGCGGGAGCCCCTACGAGCAGTACTTC.

The CDR3 here is CASGTGGVGYGYTF. The CDR3 DNA reads TGTGCCAGCGGGACAGGGGGCGTAGGCTATGGCTACACCTTC. The chain recombines TRBV2 with TRBJ1-2; 12 positions match TRBD1. Per germline, CDR1 SNHLY and CDR2 FYNNEI. This CDR3 is built from 14 residues. After removal of 8 bases from V and 4 bases from J, the junction contained 5 bases not matched to a gene.

The chain links TRBV7-2 to TRBJ1-2; TRBD1 might be the D (6 bases). CDR1 is SGHTA and CDR2 is FQGNSA in the germline V gene. The CDR3 contains 15 residues. The ends were cut back, 6 bases at V and 3 bases at J, with 17 bases in the middle. The CDR3 reads CASSSPTDSHYGYTF. The CDR3, as DNA: TGTGCCAGCAGTAGCCCGACGGACAGCCACTATGGCTACACCTTC.

This chain uses TRBV6-5 with TRBJ1-2, with 7 positions matching TRBD1. The CDR3 totals 14 residues. Germline V gives CDR1 MNHEY, CDR2 SVGAGI. Unmatched junction bases numbered 7, after V lost 6 bases and J lost 3 bases. This CDR3 reads CASSRTGADYGYTF. Written as DNA, the CDR3 is TGTGCCAGCAGCCGGACAGGTGCTGACTATGGCTACACCTTC.

The chain employs TRBV28 and TRBJ1-1, with 7 bases aligning to TRBD1. This CDR3 is built from 11 residues. V gave up 6 bases and J gave up 8 bases; unmatched junction bases: 3. Germline CDR1 MDHEN, CDR2 SYDVKM. CDR3 sequence (DNA): TGTGCCAGCAGGGAGACAGGGGAAGCTTTCTTT. This translates into CASRETGEAFF.

The rearrangement joins TRBV27 to TRBJ2-5; the match to TRBD2 covers 9 bases. With 4 bases clipped from V and 10 bases from J, the junction kept 16 bases outside the gene matches. This CDR3 region has 16 residues. Looked up from germline, CDR1 is MNHEY and CDR2 is SMNVEV (reference sequence). The CDR3 loop reads CASSSPAGSTRGGQYF. For the CDR3, the DNA is TGTGCCAGCAGTTCCCCTGCGGGGTCCACGCGGGGGGGCCAGTACTTC.

This chain uses TRBV7-9 with TRBJ1-6; unclear D gene. Per the germline V gene, CDR1 is SEHNR and CDR2 is FQNEAQ (reference sequence). Trimming removed 1 base from V and 5 bases from J, with 12 bases in between. The CDR3 has 16 residues. This CDR3 reads CASSLDSWANNSPLHF. In nucleotides, the CDR3 is TGTGCCAGCAGCTTAGACAGCTGGGCCAATAATTCACCCCTCCACTTT.

This chain connects TRBV27 to TRBJ2-7; tentative D call: TRBD1 (5 bases). This CDR3 region has 17 residues. The germline V gene has CDR1 MNHEY and CDR2 SMNVEV (reference sequence). V was pared by 3 bases and J by 0 bases, with 18 bases between. The CDR3 spells CASSLKGQAYPSYEQYF. In nucleotides, the CDR3 is TGTGCCAGCAGTTTGAAGGGGCAGGCTTACCCCTCCTACGAGCAGTACTTC.

V is TRBV6-1 and J is TRBJ2-7, with no clear D. The CDR3 loop spans 12 amino acids. Germline CDR1 and CDR2: MNHNS and SASEGT. V was shortened by 8 bases and J by 3 bases, with 11 bases between the two germline ends. CDR3 nucleotides: TGTGCCAGCTCCGGGTCGCACTACGAGCAGTACTTC. It translates to CASSGSHYEQYF.

V gene TRBV5-4 combines with J gene TRBJ2-1, with TRBD2 matching over 8 bases. V was clipped by 7 bases and J by 3 bases; unmatched bases: 3. This CDR3 contains 13 residues. The germline V gene has CDR1 SGHNT and CDR2 YYREEE (reference sequence). The CDR3 DNA reads as TGTGCCAGCTCGGGACTAGACTACAATGAGCAGTTCTTC. Amino acid sequence: CASSGLDYNEQFF.

This rearrangement joins TRBV7-2 to TRBJ2-3; tentatively, D is TRBD2 (5 bases). Germline-derived CDR1 and CDR2 are SGHTA and FQGNSA. The CDR3 covers 15 residues. V was shortened by 0 bases and J by 8 bases, with 15 bases between the two germline ends. The CDR3 sequence is CASSLALLGLSTQYF. Written as DNA, the CDR3 is TGTGCCAGCAGCTTAGCGTTGCTAGGACTGAGTACGCAGTATTTT.

This chain joins TRBV29-1 and TRBJ1-2, with TRBD1 identical over 11 bases. CDR1 SQVTM and CDR2 ANQGSEA come from the germline V gene. This CDR3 is built from 13 residues. V dropped 5 bases and J dropped 7; count of bases not matched to a gene: 6. DNA for the CDR3: TGCAGCGTTAGGGACAGGGGGAGTCTTGGCTACACCTTC. Its protein is CSVRDRGSLGYTF.

This clone was detected only once. The chain combines TRBV27 with TRBJ2-1, with 8 bases aligning to TRBD1. The V gene end was trimmed by 2 bases and the J gene end by 3 bases; junction bases not matched to a gene: 6. CDR3 length: 16 residues. CDR1 is MNHEY and CDR2 is SMNVEV in the germline V gene (reference sequence). For the CDR3, the DNA is TGTGCCAGCAGTTTAGACGGGACAGGATTCTACAATGAGCAGTTCTTC. This encodes CASSLDGTGFYNEQFF.

The chain carries TRBV27 and TRBJ2-1; 10 nucleotides line up with TRBD2. Germline CDR1 reads MNHEY; CDR2 reads SMNVEV (reference sequence). The CDR3 is made up of 19 amino acids. The V segment lost 6 bases and the J segment 0 bases; nucleotides outside the gene matches: 14. The CDR3 here is CASRGWVSGRYNSYNEQFF. DNA for the CDR3: TGTGCCAGCAGGGGTTGGGTTAGCGGGAGGTATAACTCCTACAATGAGCAGTTCTTC.

The J gene is TRBJ2-2, the V gene TRBV5-4, with a tentative D call TRBD1 (6 bases). V was pared by 0 bases and J by 1 base, with 7 bases between. The CDR3 extends over 15 amino acids. The germline CDR1 and CDR2 sequences are SGHNT and YYREEE (reference sequence). CDR3 nucleotide sequence: TGTGCCAGCAGCTTGGGGACAGAGAACACCGGGGAGCTGTTTTTT. This encodes CASSLGTENTGELFF.

This sequence joins TRBV4-3 and TRBJ2-3; 8 bases are a match to TRBD1. CDR1 LGHNA and CDR2 YSLEER come from the germline V gene. The V gene end was trimmed by 0 bases and the J gene end by 4 bases; junction bases not matched to a gene: 3. The CDR3 spans 15 residues. This CDR3 reads CASSQDGQGADTQYF. DNA for the CDR3: TGCGCCAGCAGCCAAGACGGACAGGGTGCAGATACGCAGTATTTT.

The chain's CDR3 is CASSLGFSGQADTQYF. In nucleotides, the CDR3 is TGTGCCAGCAGCTTAGGATTCAGCGGGCAGGCAGATACGCAGTATTTT. The rearrangement links TRBV7-2 to TRBJ2-3; D might be TRBD2 (6 bases). The ends were cut back, 1 base at V and 4 bases at J, with 15 bases in the middle. Germline loops: CDR1 SGHTA, CDR2 FQGNSA. The CDR3 runs to 16 residues.

In this sample, this clone turned up once. The genes are TRBV4-3 and TRBJ2-7; weak D call: TRBD2 (5 bases). Germline assignment: CDR1 LGHNA and CDR2 YSLEER. Trimming left V 0 bases short and J 6 bases short, with 9 bases between. This CDR3 spans 13 amino acids. The DNA of the CDR3 is TGCGCCAGCAGCCAAGATAGCGAGGGCGAGCAGTACTTC. Protein product: CASSQDSEGEQYF.

The rearrangement uses TRBV21-1 and TRBJ2-7; the D call of TRBD2 is as the table states it, not checked on the DNA. TRBV21-1 is annotated as a pseudogene. The CDR3 has 14 residues. The CDR3 is CASSKPRGLYEQYF. In nucleotides, the CDR3 is TGTGCCAGCAGCAAACCCCGCGGCCTCTACGAGCAGTACTTC.

This chain links TRBV28 with TRBJ2-7; 12 bases are a match to TRBD2. The CDR3 spans 15 residues. V lost 5 bases and J lost 2; bases outside the gene matches: 4. The germline CDR1 and CDR2 sequences are MDHEN and SYDVKM. The CDR3 DNA reads as TGTGCCAGCAGTAGGGGACTAGCGGGTCCCTACGAGCAGTACTTC. Translating gives CASSRGLAGPYEQYF.

The J gene is TRBJ1-2, the V gene TRBV18; the match to TRBD1 covers 8 bases. Germline V gene sequence: CDR1 KGHSH, CDR2 LQKENI. The V and J ends lost 5 bases and 4 bases, in that order; junction bases with no gene match: 15. The CDR3 contains 17 residues. The CDR3 here is CASSSRDRRNLLYGYTF. In DNA, the CDR3 is TGTGCCAGCTCATCCCGGGACAGGCGAAACCTACTCTATGGCTACACCTTC.

This rearrangement joins TRBV7-2 to TRBJ2-7; 10 bases are a match to TRBD2. The V gene's germline CDR1 is SGHTA and CDR2 FQGNSA. The CDR3 is made up of 13 amino acids. Unmatched junction bases numbered 9, after V lost 8 bases and J lost 8 bases. This CDR3 is CASAPAGGSKQYF. As DNA, the CDR3 is TGTGCCAGCGCTCCAGCGGGAGGGAGCAAGCAGTACTTC.

The V gene is TRBV5-1, the J gene TRBJ2-7, with TRBD1 identical over 7 bases. Germline V lookup: CDR1 SGHRS, CDR2 YFSETQ. V shed 4 bases, J shed 3 bases, and the junction held 16 bases outside the gene matches. This CDR3 region has 17 residues. The DNA for the CDR3 is TGCGCCAGCAGCCTAACAGGGGACCCAGGTTGGGACTACGAGCAGTACTTC. Protein: CASSLTGDPGWDYEQYF.

The rearrangement joins TRBV14 to TRBJ1-1; the D gene is possibly TRBD1 (5 bases). This CDR3 region has 14 residues. V gave up 4 bases and J gave up 1 base, with 10 bases separating them. Germline lookup yields CDR1 SGHDN and CDR2 FVKESK. CDR3 loop: CASSLWQGNTEAFF. CDR3 DNA sequence: TGTGCCAGCAGCCTCTGGCAGGGGAACACTGAAGCTTTCTTT.

CDR3 DNA sequence: TGTGCCAGCAGCCTAACCAGGCGGGGCTACGAGCAGTACTTC. It yields the protein CASSLTRRGYEQYF. The V gene is TRBV11-2, the J gene TRBJ2-7; the D gene is possibly TRBD2 (6 bases). The V and J ends lost 5 bases and 3 bases respectively, with 14 bases between them. Per the germline V gene, CDR1 is SGHAT and CDR2 is FQNNGV. The CDR3 covers 14 residues.

The gene calls are TRBV4-3 and TRBJ2-7; maybe TRBD1 (5 bases). V lost 1 base to trimming and J lost 0 bases, with 7 bases between them. There are 14 residues in the CDR3. Looked up from germline, CDR1 is LGHNA and CDR2 is YSLEER. The CDR3 region is CASSQGGDSYEQYF. Written as DNA, the CDR3 is TGCGCCAGCAGCCAAGGGGGCGACTCCTACGAGCAGTACTTC.

This clone was counted a single time. The genes are TRBV5-5 and TRBJ2-1; 8 bases line up with TRBD2. This CDR3 has 17 residues. Germline V CDR1 and CDR2: SGHKS, YYEKEE (reference sequence). V shed 0 bases, J shed 2 bases, and the junction held 7 bases outside the gene matches. The CDR3 loop reads CASSLAAGGPTYNEQFF. CDR3 coding DNA: TGTGCCAGCAGCTTGGCTGCGGGAGGTCCCACCTACAATGAGCAGTTCTTC.